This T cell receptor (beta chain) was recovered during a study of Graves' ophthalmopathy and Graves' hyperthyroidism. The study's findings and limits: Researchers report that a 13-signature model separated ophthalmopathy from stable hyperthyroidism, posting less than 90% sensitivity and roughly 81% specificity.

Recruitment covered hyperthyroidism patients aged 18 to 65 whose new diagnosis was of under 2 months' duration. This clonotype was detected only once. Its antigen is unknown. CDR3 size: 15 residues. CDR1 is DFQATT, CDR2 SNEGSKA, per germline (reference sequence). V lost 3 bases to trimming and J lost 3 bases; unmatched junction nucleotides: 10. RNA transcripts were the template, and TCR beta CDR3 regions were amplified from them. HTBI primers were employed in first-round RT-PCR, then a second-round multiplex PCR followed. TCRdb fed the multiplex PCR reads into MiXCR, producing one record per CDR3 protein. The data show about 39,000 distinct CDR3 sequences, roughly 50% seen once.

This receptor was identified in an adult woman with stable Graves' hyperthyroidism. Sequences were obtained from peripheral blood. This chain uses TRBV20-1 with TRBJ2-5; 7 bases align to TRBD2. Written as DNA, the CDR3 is TGCAGTGCTAGTCTACCGGGAGGAGGGGAAGAGACCCAGTACTTC. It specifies CSASLPGGGEETQYF.